Included here is one T cell receptor (beta chain) sequence, with context. CDR3 length: 16 residues. Looked up from germline, CDR1 is SGHRS and CDR2 is YFSETQ. The ends were cut back, 6 bases at V and 1 base at J, with 18 bases in the middle. These data are taken from a study of blood T cells in healthy people across ages. A second about 7 to 11 cycle PCR used barcoded and J-beta primers. Every cDNA molecule carried a tag from a template-switch adaptor bearing 12 random nucleotides. TCRdb re-analysed the 5' RACE reads in MiXCR, keeping a single row per CDR3 protein. The sample has roughly 1.9 million distinct CDR3 sequences, around 40% seen once; the top ten hold 23%. The authors isolated at least 6 million PBMCs per sample.

The sample taken for sequencing was blood. The sequence was obtained from a human donor in good health. The V and J genes are TRBV5-1 and TRBJ2-3, with D possibly matching TRBD2 (6 bases). CDR3 in DNA: TGCGCCAGCAAGATGAAAACGGGAGCACGCACAGATACGCAGTATTTT. Its protein is CASKMKTGARTDTQYF.